This T cell receptor beta chain was profiled in a study of OX40 agonist ivuxolimab in advanced cancers. A note on the overall study: Ivuxolimab, which targeted the costimulatory receptor OX40 (CD134), was an agonistic, fully human IgG2 monoclonal antibody. The dose-escalation cohort was roughly 83% male with a mean age of approximately 60 years, ranging from roughly 20 to 80. Prior anti-PD-1, anti-PD-L1 or anti-CTLA-4 therapy was permitted, and approximately 41% of dose-escalation patients had received checkpoint inhibitors. Among the roughly 54 dose-escalation patients, 19 had hepatocellular carcinoma, 15 melanoma, 9 renal cell carcinoma and 9 head and neck cancer. Three dose-escalation patients achieved partial responses, one with hepatocellular carcinoma and two with cutaneous melanoma. Peripheral TCRbeta sequencing aimed to test whether ivuxolimab altered TCR sequence diversity and caused clonal T-cell expansion. Intravenous ivuxolimab was administered to patients every 2 weeks at six dose levels: 0.01, 0.1, 0.3, 1.5, 3 and 10 mg/kg. The monotherapy dose-escalation portion (N of about 50 patients) of the phase I ivuxolimab trial is reported in the paper. The paper's findings and limits, for the study overall: At doses from 0.1 to 3.0 mg/kg, clonal expansion was seen in both CD4+ and CD8+ blood T cells between baseline and week 6. Partial responders in the 0.1-3.0 mg/kg groups had among the lowest normalized peripheral clonal expansion, especially among CD8+ T cells. After ivuxolimab, more expanded clones were found on average in CD8+ T cells than in CD4+ T cells. Antigen specificity was not determined for the clonally expanded peripheral T cells. Low levels of normalized T-cell clonal expansion were also seen in some nonresponding patients.

To note about this clone: Which antigen it targets is not known. No base quality values were provided; no much bigger clone lies one nucleotide off.

Patients with a history of autoimmune disease or receiving systemic immunosuppression were excluded from the trial. Peripheral blood for TCR sequencing was drawn from every dose cohort at baseline, at cycle 4 day 1 and at cycle 7 day 1. Samples were obtained from an open-label, multicenter, first-in-human phase I dose-escalation trial of ivuxolimab. Adults with locally advanced or metastatic head and neck squamous cell, hepatocellular, melanoma or renal cell carcinoma were enrolled in the trial. Before TCR sequencing, CD4+ T cells and CD8+ T cells from peripheral blood were sorted into separate populations. Genomic DNA was extracted from sorted cells for sequencing of the TCRbeta CDR3 region. TCRbeta CDR3 regions were sequenced using the immunoSEQ Assay. Drawn from immuneACCESS, this table holds only the in-frame rearrangements with V and J called that TCRdb kept. Clones are partly lost; checked studies trace under half to an unresolved V gene and leave the rest unexplained. The sample table records around 14,000 clones; 70% to 90% of these occur just once. The ten largest account for approximately 18% of the sample.

Trimming removed 6 bases from V and 3 bases from J; the gene matches leave 4 bases unexplained. Spanning cysteine to phenylalanine, the CDR3 consists of 14 amino acids. Only the CDR3 DNA is retained, 42 bases long and in frame from the first base. Sequences SEHNR (CDR1) and FQNEAQ (CDR2) are obtained from the germline V gene (reference sequence). The receptor's source is an adult with an advanced solid tumor such as melanoma, head and neck, liver or kidney cancer. The sample was CD4+ or CD8+ T cells sorted from blood, taken in a trial of the OX40 agonist ivuxolimab. The sequence joins TRBV7-9 to TRBJ2-3, with TRBD2 identical over 9 junction bases. The DNA reads as follows: TGTGCCAGCAGTCGCGGGAGGGCGACAGATACGCAGTATTTT. Translated, it reads CASSRGRATDTQYF.